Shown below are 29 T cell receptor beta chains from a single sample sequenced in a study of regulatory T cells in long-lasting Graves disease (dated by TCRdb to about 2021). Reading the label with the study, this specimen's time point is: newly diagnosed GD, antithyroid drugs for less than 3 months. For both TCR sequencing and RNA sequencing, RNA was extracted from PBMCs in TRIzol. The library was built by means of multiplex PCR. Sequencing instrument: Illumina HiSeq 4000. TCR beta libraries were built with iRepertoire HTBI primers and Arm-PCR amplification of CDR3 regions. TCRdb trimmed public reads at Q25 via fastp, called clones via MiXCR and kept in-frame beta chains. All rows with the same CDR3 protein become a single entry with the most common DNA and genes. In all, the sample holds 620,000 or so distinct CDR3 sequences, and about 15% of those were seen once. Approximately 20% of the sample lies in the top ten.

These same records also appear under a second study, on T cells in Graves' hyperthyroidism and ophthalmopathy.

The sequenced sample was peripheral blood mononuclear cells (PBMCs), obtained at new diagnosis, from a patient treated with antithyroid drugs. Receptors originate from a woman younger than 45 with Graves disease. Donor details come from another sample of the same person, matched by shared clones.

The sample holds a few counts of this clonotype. DNA for the CDR3: TGTGCCAGCAGCCAAATGGTTATTTCTGAAGCTTTCTTT. Translated, it gives CASSQMVISEAFF. The genes are TRBV3-1 and TRBJ1-1; D gene unclear. Germline values: CDR1 LGHDT, CDR2 YNNKEL (reference sequence). The V and J ends lost 2 bases and 6 bases respectively, with 10 bases between them. The CDR3 loop spans 13 amino acids.

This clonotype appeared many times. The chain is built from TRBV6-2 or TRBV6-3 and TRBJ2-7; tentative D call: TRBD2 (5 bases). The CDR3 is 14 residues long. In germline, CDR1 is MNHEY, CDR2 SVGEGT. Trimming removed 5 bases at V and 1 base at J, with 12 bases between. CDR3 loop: CASSAQRTSYEQYF. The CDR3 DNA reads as TGTGCCAGCAGTGCACAGAGGACTTCCTACGAGCAGTACTTC.

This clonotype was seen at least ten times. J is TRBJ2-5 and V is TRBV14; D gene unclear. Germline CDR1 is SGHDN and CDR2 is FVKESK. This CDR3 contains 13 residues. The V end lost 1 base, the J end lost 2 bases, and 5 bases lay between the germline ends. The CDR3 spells CASSQVGQETQYF. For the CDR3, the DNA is TGTGCCAGCAGCCAAGTAGGGCAAGAGACCCAGTACTTC.

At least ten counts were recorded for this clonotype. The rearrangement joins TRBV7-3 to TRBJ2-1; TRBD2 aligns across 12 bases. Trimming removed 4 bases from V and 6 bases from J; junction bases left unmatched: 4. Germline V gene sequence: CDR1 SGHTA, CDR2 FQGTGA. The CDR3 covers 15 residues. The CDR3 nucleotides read TGTGCCAGCAGCTCAGGACTAGCGGGATCCAATGAGCAGTTCTTC. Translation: CASSSGLAGSNEQFF.

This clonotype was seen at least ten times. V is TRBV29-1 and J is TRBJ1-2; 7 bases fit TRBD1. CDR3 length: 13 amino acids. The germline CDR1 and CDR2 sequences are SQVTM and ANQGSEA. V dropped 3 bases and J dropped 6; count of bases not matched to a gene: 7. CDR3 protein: CSVDPGQHDGYTF. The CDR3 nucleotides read TGCAGCGTTGATCCGGGACAGCACGATGGCTACACCTTC.

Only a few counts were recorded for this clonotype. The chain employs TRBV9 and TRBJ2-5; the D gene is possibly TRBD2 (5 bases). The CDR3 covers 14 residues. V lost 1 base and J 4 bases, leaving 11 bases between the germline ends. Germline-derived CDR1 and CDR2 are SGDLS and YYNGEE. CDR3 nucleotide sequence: TGTGCCAGCAGCGTACGGGCTAGCAGAGAGACCCAGTACTTC. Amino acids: CASSVRASRETQYF.

The CDR3 DNA sequence: TGTGCCACCGGGGGAGGGGGCGTAAGTTCACCCCTCCACTTT. Translating gives CATGGGGVSSPLHF. The V call is TRBV2, the J call TRBJ1-6, with 7 bases that match TRBD1. After removal of 10 bases from V and 9 bases from J, the junction contained 12 bases not matched to a gene. The CDR3 covers 14 residues. Germline V gives CDR1 SNHLY, CDR2 FYNNEI.

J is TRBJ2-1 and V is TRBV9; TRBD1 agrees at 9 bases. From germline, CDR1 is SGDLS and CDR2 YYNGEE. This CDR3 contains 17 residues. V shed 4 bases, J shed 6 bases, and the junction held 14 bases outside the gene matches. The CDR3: CASSKRSLPTGGNEQFF. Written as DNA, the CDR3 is TGTGCCAGCAGCAAAAGATCCCTCCCGACAGGGGGCAATGAGCAGTTCTTC.

The CDR3 nucleotides read TGTGCCAGCAGTGAGAGTTACACAGATACGCAGTATTTT. Its translation is CASSESYTDTQYF. The chain is built from TRBV6-1 and TRBJ2-3, with D unresolved. The length of the CDR3 is 13 residues. V shed 3 bases and J shed 2 bases, with 6 bases lying between them. The germline CDR1 and CDR2 sequences are MNHNS and SASEGT.

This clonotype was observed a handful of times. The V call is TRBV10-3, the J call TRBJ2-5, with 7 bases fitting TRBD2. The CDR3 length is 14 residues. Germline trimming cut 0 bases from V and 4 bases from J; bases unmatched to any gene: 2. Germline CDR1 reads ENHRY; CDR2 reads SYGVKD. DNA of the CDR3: TGTGCCATCAGTGAGTCGGTAGCGGGAGAGACCCAGTACTTC. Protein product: CAISESVAGETQYF.

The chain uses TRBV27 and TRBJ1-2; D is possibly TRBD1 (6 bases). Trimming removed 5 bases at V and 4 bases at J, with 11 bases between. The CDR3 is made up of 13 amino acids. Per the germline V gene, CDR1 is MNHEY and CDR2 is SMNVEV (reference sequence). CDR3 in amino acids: CASSATGSYGYTF. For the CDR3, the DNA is TGTGCCAGCAGTGCAACAGGGAGCTATGGCTACACCTTC.

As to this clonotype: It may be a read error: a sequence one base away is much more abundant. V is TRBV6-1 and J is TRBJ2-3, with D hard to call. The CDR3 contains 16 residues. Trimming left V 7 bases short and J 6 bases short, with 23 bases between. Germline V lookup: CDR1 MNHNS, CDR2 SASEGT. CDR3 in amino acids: CASKRTESSVPDTQYF. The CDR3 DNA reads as TGTGCCAGCAAAAGAACAGAATCCTCCGTTCCGGATACGCAGTATTTT.

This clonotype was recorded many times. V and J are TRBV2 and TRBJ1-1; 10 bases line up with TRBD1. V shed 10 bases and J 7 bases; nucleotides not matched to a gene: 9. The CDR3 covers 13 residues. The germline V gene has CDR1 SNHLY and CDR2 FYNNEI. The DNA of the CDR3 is TGTGCCATCAGACAGGGGGCCATCGGTGAAGCTTTCTTT. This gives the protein CAIRQGAIGEAFF. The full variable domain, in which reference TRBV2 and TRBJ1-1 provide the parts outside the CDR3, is EPEVTQTPSHQVTQMGQEVILRCVPISNHLYFYWYRQILGQKVEFLVSFYNNEISEKSEIFDDQFSVERPDGSNFTLKIRSTKLEDSAMYFCAIRQGAIGEAFFGQGTRLTVV.

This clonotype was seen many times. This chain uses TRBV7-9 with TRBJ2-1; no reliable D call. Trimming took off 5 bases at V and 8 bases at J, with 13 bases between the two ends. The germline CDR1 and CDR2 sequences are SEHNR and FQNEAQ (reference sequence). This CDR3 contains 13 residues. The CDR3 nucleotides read TGTGCCAGCAGCCTAACGATTTTCGATGAGCAGTTCTTC. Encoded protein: CASSLTIFDEQFF.

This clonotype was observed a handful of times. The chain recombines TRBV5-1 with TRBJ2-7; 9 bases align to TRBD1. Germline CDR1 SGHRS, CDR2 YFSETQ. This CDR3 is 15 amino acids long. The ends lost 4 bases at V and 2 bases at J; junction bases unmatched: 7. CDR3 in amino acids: CASSGGQGTTYEQYF. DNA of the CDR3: TGCGCCAGCAGCGGCGGACAGGGGACAACCTACGAGCAGTACTTC.

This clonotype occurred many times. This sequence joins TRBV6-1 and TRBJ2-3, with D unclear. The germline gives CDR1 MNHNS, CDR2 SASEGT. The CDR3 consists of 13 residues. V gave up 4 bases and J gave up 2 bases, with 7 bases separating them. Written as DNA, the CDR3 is TGTGCCAGCAGTGTAGGCCACACAGATACGCAGTATTTT. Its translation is CASSVGHTDTQYF.

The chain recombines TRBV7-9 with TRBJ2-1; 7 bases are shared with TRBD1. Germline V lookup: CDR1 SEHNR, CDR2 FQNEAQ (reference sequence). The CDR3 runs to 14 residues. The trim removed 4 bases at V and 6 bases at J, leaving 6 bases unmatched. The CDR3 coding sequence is TGTGCCAGCAGCTCACAGGGGCTGAGCAATGAGCAGTTCTTC. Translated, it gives CASSSQGLSNEQFF.

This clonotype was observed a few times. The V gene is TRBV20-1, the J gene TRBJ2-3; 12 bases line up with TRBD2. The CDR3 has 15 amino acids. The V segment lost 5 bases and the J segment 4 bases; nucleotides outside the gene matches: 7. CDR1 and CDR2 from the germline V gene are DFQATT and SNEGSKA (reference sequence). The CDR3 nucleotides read TGCAGTGCTCGGACTAGCGGGAAAAAATCAGATACGCAGTATTTT. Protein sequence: CSARTSGKKSDTQYF.

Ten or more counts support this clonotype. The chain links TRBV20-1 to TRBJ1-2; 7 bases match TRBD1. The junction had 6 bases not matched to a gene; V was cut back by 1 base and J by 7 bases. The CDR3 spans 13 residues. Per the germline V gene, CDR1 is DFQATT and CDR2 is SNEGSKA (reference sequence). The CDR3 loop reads CSARVAGTAGYTF. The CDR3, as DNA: TGCAGTGCTAGAGTCGCAGGGACAGCTGGCTACACCTTC.

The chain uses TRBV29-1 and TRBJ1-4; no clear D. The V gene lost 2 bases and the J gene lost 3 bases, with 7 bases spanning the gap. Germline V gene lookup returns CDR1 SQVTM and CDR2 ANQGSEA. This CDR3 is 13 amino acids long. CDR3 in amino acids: CSVESGSNEKLFF. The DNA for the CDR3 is TGCAGCGTTGAATCCGGGTCTAATGAAAAACTGTTTTTT.

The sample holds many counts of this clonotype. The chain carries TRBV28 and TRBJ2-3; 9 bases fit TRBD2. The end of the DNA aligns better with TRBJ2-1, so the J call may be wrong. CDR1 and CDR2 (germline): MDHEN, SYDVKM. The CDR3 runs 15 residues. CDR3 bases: TGTGCCAGCAGTTTAGATAGCGGGAGATGGGATGAGCAGTTCTTC. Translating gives CASSLDSGRWDEQFF.

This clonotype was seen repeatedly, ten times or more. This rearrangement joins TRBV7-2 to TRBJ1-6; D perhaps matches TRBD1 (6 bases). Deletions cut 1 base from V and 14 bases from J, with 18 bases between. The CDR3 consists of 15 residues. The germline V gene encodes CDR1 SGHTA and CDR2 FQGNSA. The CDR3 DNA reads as TGTGCCAGCAGCTTAGACAGGGACTTTCTGTGGGCCCTCCACTTT. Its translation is CASSLDRDFLWALHF.

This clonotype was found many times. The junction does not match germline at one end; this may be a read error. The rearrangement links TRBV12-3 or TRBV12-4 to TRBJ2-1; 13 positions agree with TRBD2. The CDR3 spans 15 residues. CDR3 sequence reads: CASSPGLAGVPVSRF. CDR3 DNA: TGTGCCAGCAGTCCTGGACTAGCGGGAGTCCCAGTTTCACGCTTC.

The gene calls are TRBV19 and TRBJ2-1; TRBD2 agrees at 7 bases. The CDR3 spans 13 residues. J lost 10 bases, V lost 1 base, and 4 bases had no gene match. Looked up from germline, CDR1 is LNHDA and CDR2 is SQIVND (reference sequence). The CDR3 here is CASSIGGREEQFF. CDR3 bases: TGTGCCAGTAGTATAGGTGGGAGGGAAGAGCAGTTCTTC. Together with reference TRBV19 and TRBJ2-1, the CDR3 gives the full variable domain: DGGITQSPKYLFRKEGQNVTLSCEQNLNHDAMYWYRQDPGQGLRLIYYSQIVNDFQKGDIAEGYSVSREKKESFPLTVTSAQKNPTAFYLCASSIGGREEQFFGPGTRLTVL.

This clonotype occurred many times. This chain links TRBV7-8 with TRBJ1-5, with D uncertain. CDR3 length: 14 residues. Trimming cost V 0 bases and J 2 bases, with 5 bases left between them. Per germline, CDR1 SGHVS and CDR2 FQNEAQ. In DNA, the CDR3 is TGTGCCAGCAGCTTAGCGGGCCGCAATCAGCCCCAGCATTTT. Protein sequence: CASSLAGRNQPQHF.

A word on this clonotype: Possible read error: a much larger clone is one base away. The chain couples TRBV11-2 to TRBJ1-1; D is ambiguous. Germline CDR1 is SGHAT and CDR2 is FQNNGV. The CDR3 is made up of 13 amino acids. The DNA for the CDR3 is TGTACCAGCACCCTCGGGGTAGGCACTGAAGCTTTCTTT. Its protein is CTSTLGVGTEAFF.

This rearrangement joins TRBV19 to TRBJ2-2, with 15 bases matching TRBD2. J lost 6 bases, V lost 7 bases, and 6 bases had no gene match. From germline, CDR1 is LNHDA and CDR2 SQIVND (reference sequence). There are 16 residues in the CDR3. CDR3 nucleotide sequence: TGTGCCAGTAATCCCCGGACTAGCGGGAGGGCCGGGGAGCTGTTTTTT. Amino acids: CASNPRTSGRAGELFF.

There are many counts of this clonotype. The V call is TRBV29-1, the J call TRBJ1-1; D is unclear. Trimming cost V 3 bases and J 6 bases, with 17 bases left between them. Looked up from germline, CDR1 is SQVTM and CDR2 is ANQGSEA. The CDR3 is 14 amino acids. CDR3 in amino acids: CSVERGVGVSEAFF. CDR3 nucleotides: TGCAGCGTTGAGAGAGGCGTAGGCGTTTCTGAAGCTTTCTTT.

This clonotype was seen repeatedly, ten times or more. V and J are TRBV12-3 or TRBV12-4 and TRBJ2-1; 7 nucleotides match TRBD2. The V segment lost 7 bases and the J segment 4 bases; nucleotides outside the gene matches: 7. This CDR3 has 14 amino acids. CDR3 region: CASKGTSEYNEQFF. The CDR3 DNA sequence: TGTGCCAGCAAAGGCACTAGCGAGTACAATGAGCAGTTCTTC.